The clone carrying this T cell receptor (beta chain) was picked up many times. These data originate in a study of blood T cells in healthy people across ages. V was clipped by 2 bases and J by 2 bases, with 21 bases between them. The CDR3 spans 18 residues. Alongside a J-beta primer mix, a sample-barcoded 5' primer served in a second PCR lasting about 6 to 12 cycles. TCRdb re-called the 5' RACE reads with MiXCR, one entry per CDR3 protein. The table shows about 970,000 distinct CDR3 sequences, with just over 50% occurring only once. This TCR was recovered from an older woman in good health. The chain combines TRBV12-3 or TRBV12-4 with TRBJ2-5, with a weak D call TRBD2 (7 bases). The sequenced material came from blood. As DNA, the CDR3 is TGTGCCAGCAGTTTAAGGGGGGGTGGCCGTACGATTCAAGAGACCCAGTACTTC. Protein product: CASSLRGGGRTIQETQYF.